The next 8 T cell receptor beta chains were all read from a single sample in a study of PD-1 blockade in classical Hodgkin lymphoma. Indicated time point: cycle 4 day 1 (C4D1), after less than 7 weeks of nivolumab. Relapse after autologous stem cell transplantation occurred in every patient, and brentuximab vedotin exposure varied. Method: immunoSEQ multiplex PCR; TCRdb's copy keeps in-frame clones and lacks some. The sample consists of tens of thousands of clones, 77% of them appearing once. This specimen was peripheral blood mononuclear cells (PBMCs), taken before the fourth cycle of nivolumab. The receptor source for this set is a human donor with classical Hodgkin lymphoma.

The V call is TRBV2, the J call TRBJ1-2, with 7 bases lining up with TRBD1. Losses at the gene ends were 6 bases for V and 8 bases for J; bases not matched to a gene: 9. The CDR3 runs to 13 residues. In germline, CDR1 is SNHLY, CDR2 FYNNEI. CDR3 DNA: TGTGCCAGCAGATCACAGGGGCGAGTAGGCTACACCTTC. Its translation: CASRSQGRVGYTF.

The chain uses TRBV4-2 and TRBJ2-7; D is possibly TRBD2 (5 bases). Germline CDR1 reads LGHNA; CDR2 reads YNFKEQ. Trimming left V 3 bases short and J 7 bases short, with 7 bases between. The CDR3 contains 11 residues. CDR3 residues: CASSHREEQYF. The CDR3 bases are TGTGCCAGCAGCCACCGGGAAGAGCAGTACTTC.

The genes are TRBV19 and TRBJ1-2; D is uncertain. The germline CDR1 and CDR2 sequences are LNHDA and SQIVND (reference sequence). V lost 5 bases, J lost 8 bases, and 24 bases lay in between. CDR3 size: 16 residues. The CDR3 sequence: CASSQPGRVGVRGYTF. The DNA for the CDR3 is TGTGCCAGTAGTCAACCCGGGAGGGTCGGAGTGAGAGGCTACACCTTC.

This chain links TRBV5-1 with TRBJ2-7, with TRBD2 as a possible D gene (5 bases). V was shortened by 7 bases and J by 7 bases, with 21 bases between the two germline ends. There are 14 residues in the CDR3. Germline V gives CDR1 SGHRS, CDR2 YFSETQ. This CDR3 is CASCLGLETGEQYF. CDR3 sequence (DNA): TGCGCCAGCTGTTTAGGGCTGGAGACGGGAGAGCAGTACTTC.

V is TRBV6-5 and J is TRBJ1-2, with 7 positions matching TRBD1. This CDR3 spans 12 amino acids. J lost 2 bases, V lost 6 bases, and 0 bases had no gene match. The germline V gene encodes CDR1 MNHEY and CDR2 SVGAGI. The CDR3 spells CASRTGNYGYTF. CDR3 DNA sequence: TGTGCCAGCAGGACAGGGAACTATGGCTACACCTTC.

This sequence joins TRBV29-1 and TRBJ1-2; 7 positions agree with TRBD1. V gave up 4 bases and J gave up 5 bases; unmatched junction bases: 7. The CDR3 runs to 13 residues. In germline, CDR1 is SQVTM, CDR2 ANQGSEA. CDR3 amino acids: CSVVKGAQYGYTF. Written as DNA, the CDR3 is TGCAGCGTTGTTAAGGGGGCGCAATATGGCTACACCTTC.

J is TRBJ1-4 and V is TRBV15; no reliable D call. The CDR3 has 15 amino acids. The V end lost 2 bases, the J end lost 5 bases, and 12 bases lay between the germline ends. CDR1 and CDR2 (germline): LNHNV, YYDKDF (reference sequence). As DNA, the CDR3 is TGTGCCACCAGCAGACTCGACACGGAGAATGAAAAACTGTTTTTT. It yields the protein CATSRLDTENEKLFF.

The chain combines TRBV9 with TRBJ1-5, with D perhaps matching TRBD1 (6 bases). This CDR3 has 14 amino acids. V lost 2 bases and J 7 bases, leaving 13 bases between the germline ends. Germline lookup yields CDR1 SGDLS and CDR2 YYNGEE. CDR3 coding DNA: TGTGCCAGCAGCGTGACAGGCTTCGGACAGCCCCAGCATTTT. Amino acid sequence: CASSVTGFGQPQHF.